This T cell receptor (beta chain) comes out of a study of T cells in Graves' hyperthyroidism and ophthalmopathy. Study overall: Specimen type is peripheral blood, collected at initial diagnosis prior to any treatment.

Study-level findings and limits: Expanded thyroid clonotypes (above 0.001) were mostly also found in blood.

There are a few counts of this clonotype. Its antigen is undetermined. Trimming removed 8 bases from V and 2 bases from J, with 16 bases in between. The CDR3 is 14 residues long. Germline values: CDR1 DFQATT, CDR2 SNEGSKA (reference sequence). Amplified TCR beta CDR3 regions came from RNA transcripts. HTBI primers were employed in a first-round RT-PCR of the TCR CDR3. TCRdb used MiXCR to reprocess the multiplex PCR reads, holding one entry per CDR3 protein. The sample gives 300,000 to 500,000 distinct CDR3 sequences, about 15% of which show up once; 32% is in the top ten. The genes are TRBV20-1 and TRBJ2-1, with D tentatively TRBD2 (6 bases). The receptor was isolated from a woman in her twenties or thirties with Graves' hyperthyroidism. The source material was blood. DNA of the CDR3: TGCAGTCCCTCCGGGAGTGATCCCTACAATGAGCAGTTCTTC. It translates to CSPSGSDPYNEQFF.